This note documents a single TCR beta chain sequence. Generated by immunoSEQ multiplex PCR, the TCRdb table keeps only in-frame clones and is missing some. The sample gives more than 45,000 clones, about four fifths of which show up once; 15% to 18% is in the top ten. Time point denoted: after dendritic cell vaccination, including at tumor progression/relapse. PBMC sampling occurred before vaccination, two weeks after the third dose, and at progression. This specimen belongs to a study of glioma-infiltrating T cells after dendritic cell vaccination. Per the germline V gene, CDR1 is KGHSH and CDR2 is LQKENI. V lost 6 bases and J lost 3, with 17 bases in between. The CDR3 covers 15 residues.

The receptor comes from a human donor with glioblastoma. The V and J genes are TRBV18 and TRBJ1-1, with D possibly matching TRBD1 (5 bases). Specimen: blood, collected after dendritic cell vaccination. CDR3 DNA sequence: TGTGCCAGCTCCCCGACAGTCGCGCTGGACACTGAAGCTTTCTTT. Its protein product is CASSPTVALDTEAFF.